These 9 T cell receptor beta chains share one sample of origin, sequenced in a study of T cell responses to AZD1222 COVID-19 vaccine. Clones were sequenced by immunoSEQ multiplex PCR, and TCRdb holds only the in-frame ones, with some missing. The profile shows roughly 110,000 clones, 91% of them singletons. Sequencing was performed on peripheral blood, taken on day 0 of AZD1222 vaccination. These receptors were taken from an adult in good health.

The V gene is TRBV15, the J gene TRBJ2-3; D may be TRBD1 (6 bases). V was cut by 8 bases and J by 0 bases, with 15 bases left in between. CDR3 length: 15 amino acids. Germline V CDR1 and CDR2: LNHNV, YYDKDF (reference sequence). CDR3 sequence reads: CATGGRPDSTDTQYF. CDR3 coding DNA: TGTGCCACCGGGGGCCGGCCGGATAGCACAGATACGCAGTATTTT.

The chain links TRBV5-1 to TRBJ1-4; 8 positions agree with TRBD1. Germline V lookup: CDR1 SGHRS, CDR2 YFSETQ. With 3 bases clipped from V and 3 bases from J, the junction kept 4 bases outside the gene matches. The CDR3 totals 15 residues. The CDR3 nucleotides read TGCGCCAGCAGCTGGAGGACAGGGCCTAATGAAAAACTGTTTTTT. Translating it yields CASSWRTGPNEKLFF.

J is TRBJ1-5 and V is TRBV7-2; TRBD1 aligns across 7 bases. Trimming cost V 1 base and J 4 bases; bases outside gene matches: 4. This CDR3 spans 15 amino acids. Germline CDR1 and CDR2: SGHTA and FQGNSA. The CDR3 reads CASSLVAGGNQPQHF. In DNA, the CDR3 is TGTGCCAGCAGCTTAGTCGCAGGGGGGAATCAGCCCCAGCATTTT.

This chain connects TRBV19 to TRBJ1-1; D uncertain. The length of the CDR3 is 15 residues. Germline V CDR1 and CDR2: LNHDA, SQIVND (reference sequence). The V gene lost 2 bases and the J gene lost 7 bases, with 17 bases spanning the gap. The DNA for the CDR3 is TGTGCCAGTAGTATATCTCGCCCAGTGCAAGTTGAAGCTTTCTTT. It encodes CASSISRPVQVEAFF.

The CDR3 region has the DNA TGTGCCAGCTCACTGGGACCGCTTACAAATCAGCCCCAGCATTTT. Translated, it gives CASSLGPLTNQPQHF. The V call is TRBV18, the J call TRBJ1-5; D perhaps matches TRBD1 (5 bases). Germline V CDR1 and CDR2: KGHSH, LQKENI. With 4 bases removed from V and 4 bases from J, the gap between germline ends came to 14 bases. CDR3 size: 15 residues.

V usage is TRBV6-2 or TRBV6-3 and J usage is TRBJ1-1; D may be TRBD1 (6 bases). This CDR3 is built from 14 residues. Germline CDR1 and CDR2: MNHEY and SVGEGT. Trimming removed 2 bases from V and 3 bases from J, with 10 bases in between. The CDR3 DNA reads as TGTGCCAGCAGTTACCGACAGGCCTACACTGAAGCTTTCTTT. This codes for CASSYRQAYTEAFF.

This clone was counted between two and nine times. The gene calls are TRBV3-1 (or the pseudogene TRBV3-2) and TRBJ2-7; tentatively, D is TRBD1 (6 bases). CDR1 and CDR2 (germline): LGHDT, YNNKEL (reference sequence). This CDR3 region has 14 residues. V lost 2 bases, J lost 11 bases, and 19 bases lay in between. The CDR3 region is CASSQFPTGPVEYF. DNA for the CDR3: TGTGCCAGCAGCCAATTTCCGACAGGCCCAGTGGAGTACTTC.

V is TRBV12-5 and J is TRBJ2-1, with 7 bases fitting TRBD1. The CDR3 has 14 amino acids. The J segment lost 5 bases and the V segment lost 7 bases, leaving 8 bases of the junction unmatched. The V gene's germline CDR1 is LGHNT and CDR2 FRNRAP. In DNA form, the CDR3 reads TGTGCTAGTGCCCGGAGGACAGGAGACAATGAGCAGTTCTTC. It yields the protein CASARRTGDNEQFF.

CDR3 DNA sequence: TGTGCCAGCAGCTTTAACCCCCGGAGCACCATATATTTT. Residues: CASSFNPRSTIYF. V is TRBV5-6 and J is TRBJ1-3; D remains unclear. This CDR3 spans 13 amino acids. V gave up 2 bases and J gave up 9 bases, with 12 bases separating them. Germline lookup yields CDR1 SGHDT and CDR2 YYEEEE.